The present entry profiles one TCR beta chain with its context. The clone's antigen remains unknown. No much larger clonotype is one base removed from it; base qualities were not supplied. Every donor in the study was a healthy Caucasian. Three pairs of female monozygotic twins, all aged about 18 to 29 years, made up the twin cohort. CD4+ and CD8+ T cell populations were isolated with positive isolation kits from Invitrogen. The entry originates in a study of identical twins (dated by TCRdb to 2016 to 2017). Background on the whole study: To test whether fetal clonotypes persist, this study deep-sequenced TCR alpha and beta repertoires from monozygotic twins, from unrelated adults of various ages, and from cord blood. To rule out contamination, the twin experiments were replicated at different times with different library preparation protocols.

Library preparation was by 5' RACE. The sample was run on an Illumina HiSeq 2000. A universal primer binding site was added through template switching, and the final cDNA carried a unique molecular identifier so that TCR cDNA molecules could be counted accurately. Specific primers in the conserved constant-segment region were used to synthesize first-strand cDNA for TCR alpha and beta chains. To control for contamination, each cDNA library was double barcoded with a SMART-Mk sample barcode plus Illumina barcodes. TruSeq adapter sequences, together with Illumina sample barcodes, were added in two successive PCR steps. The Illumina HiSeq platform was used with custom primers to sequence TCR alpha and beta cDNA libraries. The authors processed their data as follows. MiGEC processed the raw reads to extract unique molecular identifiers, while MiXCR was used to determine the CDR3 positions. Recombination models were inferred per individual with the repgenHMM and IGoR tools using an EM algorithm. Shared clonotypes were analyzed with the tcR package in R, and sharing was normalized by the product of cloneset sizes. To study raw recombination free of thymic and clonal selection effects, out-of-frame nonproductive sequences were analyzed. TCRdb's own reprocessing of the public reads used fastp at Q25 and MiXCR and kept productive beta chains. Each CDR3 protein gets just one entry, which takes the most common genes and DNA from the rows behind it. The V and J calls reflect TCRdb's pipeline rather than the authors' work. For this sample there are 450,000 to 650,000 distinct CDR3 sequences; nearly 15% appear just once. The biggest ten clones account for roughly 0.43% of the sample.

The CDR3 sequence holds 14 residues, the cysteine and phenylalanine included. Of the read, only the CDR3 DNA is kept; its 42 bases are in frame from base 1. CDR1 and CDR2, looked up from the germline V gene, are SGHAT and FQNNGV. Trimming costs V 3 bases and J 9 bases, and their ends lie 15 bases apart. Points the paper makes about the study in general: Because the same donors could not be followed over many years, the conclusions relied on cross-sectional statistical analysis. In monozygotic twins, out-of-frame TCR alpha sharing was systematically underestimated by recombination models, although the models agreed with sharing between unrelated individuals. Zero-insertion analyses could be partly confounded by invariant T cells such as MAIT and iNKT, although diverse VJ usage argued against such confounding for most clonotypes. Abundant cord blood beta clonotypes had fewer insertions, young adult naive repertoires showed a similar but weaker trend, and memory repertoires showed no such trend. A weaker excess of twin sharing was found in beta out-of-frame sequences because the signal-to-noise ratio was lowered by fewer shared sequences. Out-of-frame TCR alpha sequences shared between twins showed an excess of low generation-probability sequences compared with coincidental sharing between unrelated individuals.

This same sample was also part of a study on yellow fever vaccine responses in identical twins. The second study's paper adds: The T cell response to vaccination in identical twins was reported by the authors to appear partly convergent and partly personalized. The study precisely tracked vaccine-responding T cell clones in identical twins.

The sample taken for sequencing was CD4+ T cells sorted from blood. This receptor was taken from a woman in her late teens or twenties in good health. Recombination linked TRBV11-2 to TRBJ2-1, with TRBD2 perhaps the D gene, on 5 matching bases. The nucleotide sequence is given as TGTGCCAGCAGCTTGGGAGTCGACCCGGTTGAGCAGTTCTTC. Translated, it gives CASSLGVDPVEQFF.